Listed below are T cell receptor beta chains from one sample, sequenced in a study of blood T cell repertoires in COVID-19. The protocol was immunoSEQ multiplex PCR, while the TCRdb copy is restricted to in-frame clones and leaves out a portion. This sample has over 300,000 clones; roughly 90% occur once, and the top ten carry roughly 6.5%. The sequenced sample was peripheral blood. Every receptor here comes from a young man who had recovered from COVID-19. Each CDR3 is given with its conserved first and last residue. A D gene is named only where the DNA matches it firmly. Expanded clones are given a class, and other clones once, few, many or no size at all.

J: TRBJ2-7
D: -
size: -
V: TRBV5-1
DNA: TGCGCCAGCAGCTTGGGCGGCAGCACGAGCTACGAGCAGTACTTC
CDR3: CASSLGGSTSYEQYF

J: TRBJ2-7
D: -
size: -
V: TRBV6-5
DNA: TGTGCCAGCAGTTACTCTCCGCGGGGAAACTACGAGCAGTACTTC
CDR3: CASSYSPRGNYEQYF

J: TRBJ2-7
D: -
size: -
V: TRBV9
DNA: TGTGCCAGCAGCGTAGGTTCTCTAGGAACTAGTCCTCACGAGCAGTACTTC
CDR3: CASSVGSLGTSPHEQYF

J: TRBJ1-1
D: -
size: once
V: TRBV27
DNA: TGTGCCAGCAGTTTAGGGAGCGGGAACACTGAAGCTTTCTTT
CDR3: CASSLGSGNTEAFF

J: TRBJ1-6
D: TRBD1
size: once
V: TRBV19
DNA: TGTGCCAGTAATCACCCCAACATCGGGACAGGGAATTCACCCCTCCACTTT
CDR3: CASNHPNIGTGNSPLHF

J: TRBJ2-7
D: TRBD2
size: -
V: TRBV6-2/TRBV6-3
DNA: TGTGCCAGCAGCTGGACGACCCTGGGGGACTACTACGAGCAGTACTTC
CDR3: CASSWTTLGDYYEQYF

J: TRBJ2-7
D: -
size: -
V: TRBV12-3/TRBV12-4
DNA: TGTGCCAGCAGTTTTGGGCTTTACTACGAGCAGTACTTC
CDR3: CASSFGLYYEQYF

J: TRBJ2-2
D: TRBD1
size: -
V: TRBV24-1
DNA: TGTGCCACCAGTGATACAGGGGTTTCGAACACCGGGGAGCTGTTTTTT
CDR3: CATSDTGVSNTGELFF

J: TRBJ2-5
D: TRBD1
size: once
V: TRBV3-1/TRBV3-2
DNA: TGTGCCAGCAGCCACGGGGACAGGTTGCGAGAGACCCAGTACTTC
CDR3: CASSHGDRLRETQYF

J: TRBJ1-1
D: -
size: -
V: TRBV28
DNA: TGTGCCAGCAGTTCCTTAACTGAAGCTTTCTTT
CDR3: CASSSLTEAFF

J: TRBJ2-5
D: -
size: -
V: TRBV18
DNA: TGTGCCAGCTCACCACTCAGGGGAGAGACCCAGTACTTC
CDR3: CASSPLRGETQYF

J: TRBJ1-1
D: -
size: once
V: TRBV6-6
DNA: TGTGCCAGCAGTTACCTCCAAACAGGGATAAACACTGAAGCTTTCTTT
CDR3: CASSYLQTGINTEAFF

J: TRBJ2-1
D: -
size: -
V: TRBV19
DNA: TGTGCCAGTAGGGACTCGACAACGTCTGGGGAGCAGTTCTTC
CDR3: CASRDSTTSGEQFF

J: TRBJ2-7
D: TRBD2
size: -
V: TRBV15
DNA: TGTGCCACCAGCAGGGGCAGACAGCAACGGGAGGGCGAGCAGTACTTC
CDR3: CATSRGRQQREGEQYF